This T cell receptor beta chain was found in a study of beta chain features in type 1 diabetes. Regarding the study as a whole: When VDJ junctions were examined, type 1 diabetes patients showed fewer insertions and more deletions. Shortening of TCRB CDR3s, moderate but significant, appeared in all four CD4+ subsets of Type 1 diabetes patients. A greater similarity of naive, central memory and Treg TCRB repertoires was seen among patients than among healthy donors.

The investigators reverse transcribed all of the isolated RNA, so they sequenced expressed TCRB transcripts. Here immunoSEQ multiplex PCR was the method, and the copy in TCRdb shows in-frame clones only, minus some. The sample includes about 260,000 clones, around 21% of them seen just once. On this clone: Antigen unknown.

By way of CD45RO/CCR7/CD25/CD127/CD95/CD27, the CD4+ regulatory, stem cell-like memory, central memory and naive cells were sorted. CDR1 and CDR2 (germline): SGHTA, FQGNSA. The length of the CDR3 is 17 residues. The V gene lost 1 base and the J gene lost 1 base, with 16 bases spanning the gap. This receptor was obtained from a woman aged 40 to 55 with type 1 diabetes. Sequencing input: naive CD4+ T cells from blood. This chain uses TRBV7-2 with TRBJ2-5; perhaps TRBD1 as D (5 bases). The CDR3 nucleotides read TGTGCCAGCAGCTTAGGACCACCAGGACACCTCCAAGAGACCCAGTACTTC. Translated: CASSLGPPGHLQETQYF.